These 27 T cell receptor beta chains were all obtained from the same sample, sequenced in a study of control samples from healthy donors and cancer patients. Sequenced by immunoSEQ multiplex PCR; TCRdb stores in-frame clones only, minus some. The top ten hold around 1.3% of the sample, which has tens of thousands of clones, over 85% seen once. Sequencing used PBMCs. The source is a woman between 35 and 50 years old with lung cancer.

J is TRBJ2-1 and V is TRBV11-1; D possibly corresponds to TRBD1 (6 bases). Germline CDR1 is SGHAT and CDR2 is FQDESV (reference sequence). The V gene lost 1 base and the J gene lost 12 bases, with 13 bases spanning the gap. This CDR3 comprises 13 residues. CDR3 coding DNA: TGTGCCAGCAGCTTAGGTAGACAGGCAGGGCAGTTCTTC. It specifies CASSLGRQAGQFF.

CDR3 nucleotides: TGCGCCAGCAGCTTGGGGGCGGCTAATGAAAAACTGTTTTTT. Translated, it gives CASSLGAANEKLFF. V and J are TRBV5-1 and TRBJ1-4, with D uncertain. Per the germline V gene, CDR1 is SGHRS and CDR2 is YFSETQ. V dropped 0 bases and J dropped 3 bases, with 6 bases sitting between them. The CDR3 contains 14 residues.

The chain carries TRBV2 and TRBJ1-5; D uncertain. The germline gives CDR1 SNHLY, CDR2 FYNNEI. The CDR3 consists of 16 residues. The germline V and J ends were trimmed by 1 base and 1 base, with 11 bases remaining between them. The CDR3 sequence is CASSEVPPRSNQPQHF. The CDR3 region has the DNA TGTGCCAGCAGTGAAGTTCCACCGCGGAGCAATCAGCCCCAGCATTTT.

The chain combines TRBV30 with TRBJ2-1; TRBD1 matches at 10 bases. The V and J ends lost 2 bases and 8 bases, in that order; junction bases with no gene match: 3. The germline gives CDR1 GTSNPN, CDR2 SVGIG (reference sequence). The CDR3 runs 13 residues. This chain's CDR3 is CAWSRDRGYEQFF. The CDR3 nucleotides are TGTGCCTGGAGTAGGGACAGGGGCTATGAGCAGTTCTTC.

V gene TRBV5-4 combines with J gene TRBJ2-5, with 14 positions matching TRBD2. Germline V gene sequence: CDR1 SGHNT, CDR2 YYREEE (reference sequence). This CDR3 contains 19 residues. The V gene end was trimmed by 3 bases and the J gene end by 4 bases; junction bases not matched to a gene: 14. CDR3 in amino acids: CASSSPGLAGGRWGETQYF. The CDR3 DNA reads TGTGCCAGCAGCTCCCCCGGACTAGCGGGGGGCCGCTGGGGAGAGACCCAGTACTTC.

The genes are TRBV28 and TRBJ2-6; 8 positions match TRBD1. Germline CDR1 reads MDHEN; CDR2 reads SYDVKM. With V trimmed by 3 bases and J by 0 bases, 7 bases remained unmatched. The CDR3 loop spans 18 amino acids. CDR3 coding DNA: TGTGCCAGCAGTTTGGGGGACAGGTTTAGCTCTGGGGCCAACGTCCTGACTTTC. Translated: CASSLGDRFSSGANVLTF.

This clone came up once. The rearrangement joins TRBV7-2 to TRBJ1-6; D is unclear. The CDR3 is 14 residues long. V was clipped by 0 bases and J by 14 bases, with 14 bases between them. Germline V lookup: CDR1 SGHTA, CDR2 FQGNSA. The CDR3 DNA reads as TGTGCCAGCAGCTTAGCAGGGCCGCTCTTTTCCCTCCACTTT. Protein: CASSLAGPLFSLHF.

This clone was seen only a few times. This same CDR3 is encoded by further DNA sequences in the sample. The chain uses TRBV5-1 and TRBJ1-2, with D perhaps TRBD1 (5 bases). Germline values: CDR1 SGHRS, CDR2 YFSETQ. The V end was cut by 0 bases, the J end by 2 bases, with 8 bases between. There are 14 residues in the CDR3. The CDR3 nucleotides are TGCGCCAGCAGCTTGGGAGGGGAAAACTATGGCTACACCTTC. Its protein is CASSLGGENYGYTF. Combining the CDR3 with reference TRBV5-1 and TRBJ1-2 gives the whole variable domain KAGVTQTPRYLIKTRGQQVTLSCSPISGHRSVSWYQQTPGQGLQFLFEYFSETQRNKGNFPGRFSGRQFSNSRSEMNVSTLELGDSALYLCASSLGGENYGYTFGSGTRLTVV.

The chain couples TRBV5-1 to TRBJ1-1, with no clear D. CDR1 and CDR2 (germline): SGHRS, YFSETQ. The CDR3 loop spans 15 amino acids. V was clipped by 0 bases and J by 4 bases, with 13 bases between them. The CDR3 here is CASSLAGDPGTEAFF. Here the CDR3 DNA reads TGCGCCAGCAGCTTGGCCGGTGATCCGGGCACTGAAGCTTTCTTT.

This clone was recorded once. V gene TRBV28 combines with J gene TRBJ1-2; the D is unclear. Germline loops: CDR1 MDHEN, CDR2 SYDVKM. Trimming took off 4 bases at V and 8 bases at J, with 5 bases between the two ends. CDR3 size: 10 residues. CDR3 residues: CASSSQGYTF. In DNA, the CDR3 is TGTGCCAGCAGTTCGCAGGGCTACACCTTC.

This chain links TRBV4-1 with TRBJ2-5, with TRBD1 as a possible D gene (6 bases). CDR1 MGHRA and CDR2 YSYEKL come from the germline V gene. Trimming removed 2 bases from V and 7 bases from J, with 17 bases in between. This CDR3 spans 15 amino acids. The CDR3 protein is CASSQPGTQGGTQYF. Here the CDR3 DNA reads TGCGCCAGCAGCCAACCCGGGACCCAAGGGGGGACCCAGTACTTC.

V gene TRBV10-3 combines with J gene TRBJ2-3; 9 bases fit TRBD2. This CDR3 has 17 residues. The trim removed 3 bases at V and 3 bases at J, leaving 10 bases unmatched. The germline gives CDR1 ENHRY, CDR2 SYGVKD. CDR3 sequence: CAISEGGGAFHTDTQYF. CDR3 DNA: TGTGCCATCAGTGAAGGCGGGGGGGCCTTTCATACAGATACGCAGTATTTT.

The chain couples TRBV9 to TRBJ2-2; D is undetermined. Trimming stripped 2 bases from V and 4 bases from J, with 12 bases between. The CDR3 contains 15 residues. The germline CDR1 and CDR2 sequences are SGDLS and YYNGEE. CDR3 loop: CASSVVGFGTGELFF. The DNA for the CDR3 is TGTGCCAGCAGCGTCGTTGGTTTTGGCACCGGGGAGCTGTTTTTT.

The rearrangement links TRBV2 to TRBJ1-4, with TRBD1 matching over 9 bases. In germline, CDR1 is SNHLY, CDR2 FYNNEI. CDR3 length equals 15 residues. J gave up 8 bases and V 7 bases, and 11 bases lay outside the gene matches. The CDR3 DNA reads TGTGCCAGCACCCTGACAGGGGGAAGTAAGGAAAAACTGTTTTTT. Translating it yields CASTLTGGSKEKLFF.

The gene calls are TRBV7-9 and TRBJ1-2, with 9 bases lining up with TRBD1. The CDR3 length is 13 residues. Germline V CDR1 and CDR2: SEHNR, FQNEAQ (reference sequence). Unmatched junction bases numbered 3, after V lost 4 bases and J lost 6 bases. CDR3 protein: CASSSGQGNGYTF. CDR3 nucleotides: TGTGCCAGCAGCTCGGGACAGGGAAATGGCTACACCTTC.

The chain joins TRBV6-5 to TRBJ1-2; D gene uncertain. The CDR3 is 16 residues long. CDR1 is MNHEY and CDR2 is SVGAGI in the germline V gene. Trimming cost V 0 bases and J 4 bases, with 15 bases left between them. This CDR3 is CASSYSGAEPAYGYTF. Written as DNA, the CDR3 is TGTGCCAGCAGTTACTCAGGCGCAGAACCGGCCTATGGCTACACCTTC.

This chain uses TRBV7-9 with TRBJ2-5, with 7 bases that match TRBD2. The CDR3 totals 17 residues. Unmatched junction bases numbered 14, after V lost 7 bases and J lost 0 bases. Germline V gives CDR1 SEHNR, CDR2 FQNEAQ (reference sequence). The CDR3 coding sequence is TGTGCCAGCAAATCTCCACTATCCGGGACTAACCAAGAGACCCAGTACTTC. Translating it yields CASKSPLSGTNQETQYF.

V and J are TRBV7-2 and TRBJ2-7; 7 positions match TRBD1. V lost 2 bases to trimming and J lost 0 bases; unmatched junction nucleotides: 7. CDR1 is SGHTA, CDR2 FQGNSA, per germline. The CDR3 runs 16 residues. CDR3 protein: CASSLPRQGHSYEQYF. For the CDR3, the DNA is TGTGCCAGCAGCTTACCCCGACAGGGCCACTCCTACGAGCAGTACTTC.

The J gene is TRBJ2-1, the V gene TRBV3-1 (or the pseudogene TRBV3-2), with D perhaps matching TRBD1 or TRBD2 (5 bases each). Per the germline V gene, CDR1 is LGHDT and CDR2 is YNNKEL (reference sequence). The length of the CDR3 is 17 residues. V was clipped by 4 bases and J by 0 bases, with 16 bases between them. CDR3 residues: CASSPTDRGLSYNEQFF. As DNA, the CDR3 is TGTGCCAGCAGCCCGACTGACAGAGGACTCTCCTACAATGAGCAGTTCTTC.

The chain recombines TRBV18 with TRBJ1-2; 7 positions match TRBD1. This CDR3 is 15 amino acids long. Germline V gives CDR1 KGHSH, CDR2 LQKENI. The V segment lost 2 bases and the J segment 6 bases; nucleotides outside the gene matches: 9. As DNA, the CDR3 is TGTGCCAGCTCACCAATTACAGGGGTAGCGGATGGCTACACCTTC. This encodes CASSPITGVADGYTF. The full variable domain, in which reference TRBV18 and TRBJ1-2 provide the parts outside the CDR3, is NAGVMQNPRHLVRRRGQEARLRCSPMKGHSHVYWYRQLPEEGLKFMVYLQKENIIDESGMPKERFSAEFPKEGPSILRIQQVVRGDSAAYFCASSPITGVADGYTFGSGTRLTVV.

The chain couples TRBV15 to TRBJ1-5; D possibly corresponds to TRBD1 (5 bases). Trimming shortened V by 1 base and J by 1 base, and 14 bases separated the two germline ends. The germline CDR1 and CDR2 sequences are LNHNV and YYDKDF (reference sequence). This CDR3 contains 17 residues. The CDR3 DNA follows: TGTGCCACCAGCAGAGTTCCAATCCAGGGAAGCAATCAGCCCCAGCATTTT. Its translation: CATSRVPIQGSNQPQHF.

DNA for the CDR3: TGCGCCAGCAGCCAAGGTACCTCGAGGTACACCTTC. Protein product: CASSQGTSRYTF. The J gene is TRBJ1-2, the V gene TRBV4-1, with no clear D. Germline CDR1 reads MGHRA; CDR2 reads YSYEKL. Trimming removed 1 base from V and 11 bases from J, with 11 bases in between. The CDR3 is made up of 12 amino acids.

The CDR3 loop is CASSVQTSGANNEQFF. CDR3 nucleotide sequence: TGCGCCAGCAGCGTACAAACTAGCGGGGCAAACAATGAGCAGTTCTTC. The gene calls are TRBV5-1 and TRBJ2-1, with 10 bases matching TRBD2. Germline trimming cut 4 bases from V and 5 bases from J; bases unmatched to any gene: 9. CDR1 is SGHRS, CDR2 YFSETQ, per germline. The CDR3 runs 16 residues.

V usage is TRBV11-2 and J usage is TRBJ1-2; tentative D call: TRBD1 (5 bases). CDR1 is SGHAT and CDR2 is FQNNGV in the germline V gene. This CDR3 has 15 amino acids. Trimming removed 0 bases from V and 4 bases from J, with 12 bases in between. The CDR3 DNA sequence: TGTGCCAGCAGCTTAGAGGCGGGGCGAAGCTATGGCTACACCTTC. Amino acid sequence: CASSLEAGRSYGYTF.

This chain joins TRBV4-1 and TRBJ1-2; 7 nucleotides line up with TRBD1. The CDR3 spans 14 residues. From germline, CDR1 is MGHRA and CDR2 YSYEKL. Germline trimming cut 4 bases from V and 4 bases from J; bases unmatched to any gene: 6. The CDR3 DNA is TGCGCCAGCAGCCTGGGACAGAACGGCTATGGCTACACCTTC. Translating it yields CASSLGQNGYGYTF.

Only one count was recorded for this clone. This chain uses TRBV5-1 with TRBJ2-6; TRBD1 matches 7 bases. The CDR3 is made up of 19 amino acids. The V gene end was trimmed by 1 base and the J gene end by 0 bases; junction bases not matched to a gene: 10. Germline assignment: CDR1 SGHRS and CDR2 YFSETQ. The CDR3 bases are TGCGCCAGCAGCTTGAGATCAGGGACAGTTAACTCTGGGGCCAACGTCCTGACTTTC. Its protein is CASSLRSGTVNSGANVLTF.

The CDR3 DNA reads as TGCGCCAGCAGCGGACTCCCGGGACTAGGGGGTAATGAGCAGTTCTTC. Translating it yields CASSGLPGLGGNEQFF. The gene calls are TRBV5-1 and TRBJ2-1, with 8 bases aligning to TRBD2. J gave up 7 bases and V 4 bases, and 13 bases lay outside the gene matches. Germline CDR1 and CDR2: SGHRS and YFSETQ. The length of the CDR3 is 16 residues. The variable domain in full, with the rest retrieved from reference TRBV5-1 and TRBJ2-1, is KAGVTQTPRYLIKTRGQQVTLSCSPISGHRSVSWYQQTPGQGLQFLFEYFSETQRNKGNFPGRFSGRQFSNSRSEMNVSTLELGDSALYLCASSGLPGLGGNEQFFGPGTRLTVL.